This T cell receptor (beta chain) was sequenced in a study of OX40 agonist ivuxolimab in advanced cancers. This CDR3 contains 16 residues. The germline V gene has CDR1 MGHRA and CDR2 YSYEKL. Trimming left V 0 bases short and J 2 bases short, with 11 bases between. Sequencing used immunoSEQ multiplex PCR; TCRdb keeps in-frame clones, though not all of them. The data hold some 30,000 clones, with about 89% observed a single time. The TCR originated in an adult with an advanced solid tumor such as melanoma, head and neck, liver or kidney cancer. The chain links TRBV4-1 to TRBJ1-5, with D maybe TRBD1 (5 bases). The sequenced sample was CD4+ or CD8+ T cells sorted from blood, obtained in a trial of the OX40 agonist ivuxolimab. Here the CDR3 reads CASSQEQELGNQPQHF. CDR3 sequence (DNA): TGCGCCAGCAGCCAAGAACAGGAACTCGGCAATCAGCCCCAGCATTTT.